This T cell receptor beta chain was profiled in a study of T-cell reconstitution after alpha-beta-depleted transplantation in children. In this sample, this clonotype turned up a few times. Trimming removed 5 bases from V and 2 bases from J, with 11 bases in between. The CDR3 is 14 residues long. Germline-derived CDR1 and CDR2 are SGHTA and FQGNSA. Unique molecular identifiers were built into the TCRbeta library. TCRdb fed the PCR reads into MiXCR, producing one record per CDR3 protein. The data contain around 360,000 distinct CDR3 sequences, about a tenth of them singletons. This specimen consisted of PBMCs from the stem cell graft donor, obtained from the stem cell graft. This chain links TRBV7-2 with TRBJ2-3; D gene ambiguous. The sequence was collected from a human donor who donated a stem cell graft to a child with acute lymphoblastic leukemia. The DNA for the CDR3 is TGTGCCAGCAGCCTAATCCGGTACACAGATACGCAGTATTTT. It translates to CASSLIRYTDTQYF.